One sample yielded the 7 T cell receptor beta chains listed below, sequenced in a study of a mutant IDH1 vaccine in newly diagnosed glioma. Time point indicated: baseline, week 1 (first vaccination visit). Treatment noted: pre-vaccination baseline after standard-of-care therapy. Profiled with immunoSEQ multiplex PCR; TCRdb holds only in-frame clones, not every one. The sample shows more than 80,000 clones, under 90% of them seen only once. The sample was PBMCs, taken from a glioma patient treated with radiotherapy, temozolomide or both. All receptors derive from a woman between 45 and 60 years old with glioma.

A note on this clone: Additional DNA sequences in this sample encode the identical CDR3. This chain links TRBV18 with TRBJ2-7; D is possibly TRBD1 or TRBD2 (5 bases each). The V end lost 2 bases, the J end lost 4 bases, and 6 bases lay between the germline ends. From germline, CDR1 is KGHSH and CDR2 LQKENI. CDR3 length: 12 amino acids. The CDR3 nucleotides are TGTGCCAGCTCACCAGGGGGATACGAGCAGTACTTC. Residues: CASSPGGYEQYF.

CDR3 nucleotides: TGTGCCAGTTATAGAGTTTCGTACAATGAGCAGTTCTTC. Amino acid sequence: CASYRVSYNEQFF. The J gene is TRBJ2-1, the V gene TRBV2; D is uncertain. CDR3 length: 13 amino acids. CDR1 is SNHLY, CDR2 FYNNEI, per germline. Trimming took 9 bases from V and 4 from J, leaving 13 bases between them.

The chain carries TRBV5-1 and TRBJ2-5; 8 positions agree with TRBD2. The junction had 10 bases not matched to a gene; V was cut back by 4 bases and J by 5 bases. From germline, CDR1 is SGHRS and CDR2 YFSETQ. CDR3 length: 15 residues. CDR3 protein: CASSQGLALKETQYF. CDR3 in DNA: TGCGCCAGCAGCCAAGGACTAGCCCTAAAGGAGACCCAGTACTTC. The full variable domain, completed using reference TRBV5-1 and TRBJ2-5, is KAGVTQTPRYLIKTRGQQVTLSCSPISGHRSVSWYQQTPGQGLQFLFEYFSETQRNKGNFPGRFSGRQFSNSRSEMNVSTLELGDSALYLCASSQGLALKETQYFGPGTRLLVL.

This clone was observed a few times. The V call is TRBV5-4, the J call TRBJ1-6; D unclear. CDR3 size: 11 residues. Looked up from germline, CDR1 is SGHNT and CDR2 is YYREEE (reference sequence). Trimming cost V 7 bases and J 7 bases, with 6 bases left between them. CDR3 sequence: CASQENSPLHF. In DNA form, the CDR3 reads TGTGCCAGCCAAGAAAATTCACCCCTCCACTTT.

This rearrangement joins TRBV28 to TRBJ1-2, with D possibly matching TRBD1 (5 bases). The germline V and J ends were trimmed by 11 bases and 0 bases, with 22 bases remaining between them. The CDR3 totals 16 residues. Germline V gene lookup returns CDR1 MDHEN and CDR2 SYDVKM. The CDR3 is CASQGDFPNSNYGYTF. CDR3 in DNA: TGTGCCTCTCAAGGGGACTTCCCTAACTCTAACTATGGCTACACCTTC.

V is TRBV29-1 and J is TRBJ1-2; TRBD1 matches 9 bases. Germline V gene lookup returns CDR1 SQVTM and CDR2 ANQGSEA. V lost 6 bases and J lost 4; bases outside the gene matches: 9. The CDR3 is 14 amino acids. CDR3 in DNA: TGCAGCGTCGAGAACAGGGGGCGCGGCTATGGCTACACCTTC. Translated, it gives CSVENRGRGYGYTF.

The chain couples TRBV6-5 to TRBJ1-2; TRBD1 agrees at 7 bases. Looked up from germline, CDR1 is MNHEY and CDR2 is SVGAGI. Losses at the gene ends were 5 bases for V and 8 bases for J; bases not matched to a gene: 5. This CDR3 is built from 12 residues. CDR3 sequence: CASSPRGLGYTF. CDR3 in DNA: TGTGCCAGCAGTCCCAGGGGGTTGGGCTACACCTTC.